The next 4 T cell receptor beta chains were all read from a single sample in a study of tumor-infiltrating lymphocytes in primary liver carcinoma. For each extraction, RNA and DNA were obtained together from around 18-30 mg of unsorted bulk tissue. From roughly 0.5 ug total RNA, TCR beta cDNA was generated with a primer in the constant region. TCR beta libraries came from three nested multiplex PCR rounds using slightly modified ARM-PCR. A C-beta reverse primer was combined with TRBV1-TRBV30 forward primers in the first two PCR rounds, and each round had about 10 cycles. One entry per CDR3 protein, called by TCRdb with MiXCR from the multiplex PCR reads. The table includes under 200,000 distinct CDR3 sequences, just under 85% detected once. Sequencing used tumor tissue from primary liver carcinoma. Receptors were obtained from a man aged 35 to 55 with primary liver carcinoma and hepatitis B virus infection.

For this clonotype: The DNA is left out, because the CDR3 cannot be placed on it with certainty; the CDR3 is given as TCRdb lists it. The chain carries TRBV29-1 and TRBJ2-6. The CDR3 totals 14 residues, both ends included. Germline lookup yields CDR1 SQVTM and CDR2 ANQGSEA. CDR3 protein: CSVSVGSGANVLNF.

As for this clonotype: Germline is not matched at one junction end, which may reflect a read error. The rearrangement uses TRBV12-3 or TRBV12-4 and TRBJ2-3; TRBD2 is a possible D gene (6 bases). The CDR3 runs to 17 residues. CDR3 loop: CASSPSANRASTDKQYF. CDR3 DNA: TGTGCCAGCAGTCCTAGCGCGAACCGTGCTAGCACAGATAAGCAGTATTTT.

The V call is TRBV6-1, the J call TRBJ1-5; D perhaps matches TRBD1 (5 bases). V was pared by 11 bases and J by 12 bases, with 26 bases between. CDR1 is MNHNS, CDR2 SASEGT, per germline. The CDR3 is 14 amino acids. The chain's CDR3 is CADSEAREKAHQHF. Here the CDR3 DNA reads TGTGCCGACAGTGAGGCGAGGGAAAAGGCGCACCAGCATTTT.

This clonotype was found many times. The chain has TRBV29-1 and TRBJ2-1, with TRBD2 identical over 9 bases. Germline V CDR1 and CDR2: SQVTM, ANQGSEA. The CDR3 extends over 12 amino acids. The J segment lost 14 bases and the V segment lost 6 bases, leaving 11 bases of the junction unmatched. The CDR3 loop reads CSVALISGREFF. The CDR3 bases are TGCAGCGTCGCTCTTATTAGCGGGAGAGAGTTCTTC.